Below are 15 T cell receptor beta chains sequenced from a single sample in a study of spatial heterogeneity in lung cancer. Each CDR3 protein gets one entry after TCRdb re-called the 5' RACE reads with MiXCR. Counted here are tens of thousands of distinct CDR3 sequences, less than 6% occurring once; the ten biggest clones make up 8.5% to 14%. Time point noted: sample taken at primary tumor resection. Unsorted whole RNA of tumor, nontumor lung or frozen PBMC was sequenced. The sequencing used PBMCs, collected at surgery. These receptors all stem from a male donor with early-stage non-small cell lung cancer.

There are many counts of this clonotype. The rearrangement joins TRBV6-5 to TRBJ2-7, with D tentatively TRBD1 or TRBD2 (5 bases each). V gave up 5 bases and J gave up 2 bases, with 16 bases separating them. Germline V gene lookup returns CDR1 MNHEY and CDR2 SVGAGI. The CDR3 is 15 amino acids. CDR3 coding DNA: TGTGCCAGCAGTCGAACCTGGGACGTAGCCTACGAGCAGTACTTC. It specifies CASSRTWDVAYEQYF.

This clonotype was detected only a few times. The chain is built from TRBV19 and TRBJ2-7; 7 positions match TRBD1. The CDR3 totals 14 residues. Trimming removed 4 bases from V and 0 bases from J; junction bases left unmatched: 3. Germline CDR1 is LNHDA and CDR2 is SQIVND (reference sequence). The DNA for the CDR3 is TGTGCCAGTAGTAAATGGGACAGCTCCTACGAGCAGTACTTC. This sequence encodes CASSKWDSSYEQYF.

This clonotype has at least ten counts. The chain employs TRBV2 and TRBJ2-2, with D tentatively TRBD2 (5 bases). Looked up from germline, CDR1 is SNHLY and CDR2 is FYNNEI. There are 14 residues in the CDR3. V gave up 8 bases and J gave up 2 bases, with 12 bases separating them. CDR3 coding DNA: TGTGCCAGCTCCGGAGCGGATAACACCGGGGAGCTGTTTTTT. This codes for CASSGADNTGELFF.

This clonotype was observed many times. The chain couples TRBV5-1 to TRBJ2-5, with a weak D call TRBD1 (6 bases). The CDR3 loop spans 14 amino acids. Trimming left V 0 bases short and J 4 bases short, with 10 bases between. The germline V gene encodes CDR1 SGHRS and CDR2 YFSETQ. CDR3 bases: TGCGCCAGCAGCTTGGGACAGGATTTAGAGACCCAGTACTTC. This codes for CASSLGQDLETQYF. The full variable domain, its missing parts supplied by reference TRBV5-1 and TRBJ2-5, is KAGVTQTPRYLIKTRGQQVTLSCSPISGHRSVSWYQQTPGQGLQFLFEYFSETQRNKGNFPGRFSGRQFSNSRSEMNVSTLELGDSALYLCASSLGQDLETQYFGPGTRLLVL.

This clonotype has at least ten counts. The chain carries TRBV24-1 and TRBJ2-1, with 10 bases aligning to TRBD2. With 4 bases clipped from V and 8 bases from J, the junction kept 7 bases outside the gene matches. Germline CDR1 and CDR2: KGHDR and SFDVKD. The CDR3 has 15 amino acids. The CDR3 is CATSEASGSGDEQFF. Written as DNA, the CDR3 is TGTGCCACCAGTGAGGCTAGCGGGAGCGGGGATGAGCAGTTCTTC.

This clonotype was counted ten times or more. The CDR3 is CASSISRGTDTQYF. In DNA form, the CDR3 reads TGTGCCAGTAGTATAAGCCGGGGCACAGATACGCAGTATTTT. This chain links TRBV19 with TRBJ2-3; no clear D gene. The length of the CDR3 is 14 residues. Germline V gene lookup returns CDR1 LNHDA and CDR2 SQIVND (reference sequence). V gave up 2 bases and J gave up 1 base, with 7 bases separating them. Supplemented by reference TRBV19 and TRBJ2-3, the full variable domain reads DGGITQSPKYLFRKEGQNVTLSCEQNLNHDAMYWYRQDPGQGLRLIYYSQIVNDFQKGDIAEGYSVSREKKESFPLTVTSAQKNPTAFYLCASSISRGTDTQYFGPGTRLTVL.

This clonotype appeared many times. The chain combines TRBV5-1 with TRBJ2-2, with D unresolved. This CDR3 region has 12 residues. V lost 4 bases to trimming and J lost 6 bases, with 7 bases between them. Germline V CDR1 and CDR2: SGHRS, YFSETQ. CDR3 nucleotides: TGCGCCAGCAGCCGGAGCCCCGGGGAGCTGTTTTTT. This encodes CASSRSPGELFF.

Many counts were recorded for this clonotype. The chain couples TRBV7-2 to TRBJ2-5, with 7 positions matching TRBD2. The CDR3 has 13 residues. CDR1 SGHTA and CDR2 FQGNSA come from the germline V gene. The J segment lost 5 bases and the V segment lost 8 bases, leaving 8 bases of the junction unmatched. CDR3 amino acids: CASRGAGVETQYF. The CDR3 coding sequence is TGTGCCAGCCGAGGGGCGGGAGTGGAGACCCAGTACTTC. Full variable domain (rest looked up from reference TRBV7-2 and TRBJ2-5): GAGVSQSPSNKVTEKGKDVELRCDPISGHTALYWYRQSLGQGLEFLIYFQGNSAPDKSGLPSDRFSAERTGGSVSTLTIQRTQQEDSAVYLCASRGAGVETQYFGPGTRLLVL.

Ten or more counts support this clonotype. V is TRBV20-1 and J is TRBJ1-1, with 7 nucleotides matching TRBD1. Germline values: CDR1 DFQATT, CDR2 SNEGSKA (reference sequence). The CDR3 has 14 amino acids. The trim removed 5 bases at V and 7 bases at J, leaving 13 bases unmatched. In DNA, the CDR3 is TGCAGTGCTCCACCAACAGGGGTTGAGGGTGAAGCTTTCTTT. This encodes CSAPPTGVEGEAFF.

This clonotype was seen at least ten times. The chain is built from TRBV7-2 and TRBJ1-3, with D uncertain. The CDR3 sequence is 16 residues long. CDR1 is SGHTA and CDR2 is FQGNSA in the germline V gene. V was trimmed by 0 bases and J by 0 bases, leaving 9 bases between them. CDR3 loop: CASSLAHRSSGNTIYF. CDR3 coding DNA: TGTGCCAGCAGCTTAGCGCACCGTAGCTCTGGAAACACCATATATTTT.

This clonotype was recorded at least ten times. The CDR3, as DNA: TGTGCCAGCAGCGCGGCTAGTAGCCCCGGGGAGCTGTTTTTT. Its translation: CASSAASSPGELFF. The gene calls are TRBV5-6 and TRBJ2-2; D is unclear. CDR1 and CDR2 (germline): SGHDT, YYEEEE. V lost 4 bases and J 6 bases, leaving 13 bases between the germline ends. The CDR3 has 14 residues.

This clonotype has a single count. The chain has TRBV2 and TRBJ2-3, with D possibly called TRBD1 or TRBD2 (5 bases each). Germline-derived CDR1 and CDR2 are SNHLY and FYNNEI. Trimming cost V 9 bases and J 2 bases, with 15 bases left between them. The CDR3 extends over 14 amino acids. The CDR3 is CARGTSHPTDTQYF. In DNA form, the CDR3 reads TGTGCCAGGGGGACCTCGCATCCCACAGATACGCAGTATTTT.

The table lists this clonotype with many counts. The chain couples TRBV6-6 to TRBJ2-7; D not certain. Germline CDR1 and CDR2: MNHNY and SVGAGI (reference sequence). The CDR3 covers 14 residues. The V end was cut by 8 bases, the J end by 1 base, with 15 bases between. The CDR3, as DNA: TGTGCCAGCGGCGTCCCAGAGGTTTCCTACGAGCAGTACTTC. The encoded protein is CASGVPEVSYEQYF.

The table lists this clonotype with many counts. The chain links TRBV9 to TRBJ1-2; D is uncertain. The CDR3 runs 13 residues. Per germline, CDR1 SGDLS and CDR2 YYNGEE. The V gene lost 4 bases and the J gene lost 8 bases, with 15 bases spanning the gap. The CDR3 loop is CASSPRTWWGYTF. The CDR3, as DNA: TGTGCCAGCAGCCCGAGGACCTGGTGGGGCTACACCTTC.

This clonotype was detected a few times. The rearrangement uses TRBV7-2 and TRBJ2-7, with D unclear. Germline values: CDR1 SGHTA, CDR2 FQGNSA. The CDR3 has 15 amino acids. V was cut by 5 bases and J by 4 bases, with 18 bases left in between. The CDR3 region is CASSNHRGAAYEQYF. CDR3 in DNA: TGTGCCAGCAGCAATCACCGCGGAGCTGCTTACGAGCAGTACTTC.